The clone carrying this TCR beta chain came up a few times. Its matching antigen is unknown. The CDR3 consists of 14 residues. Germline loops: CDR1 GTSNPN, CDR2 SVGIG (reference sequence). V was clipped by 0 bases and J by 6 bases, with 15 bases between them. The sample originates from a study of T-cell memory formation after mild COVID-19. The wider study: There were largely donor-specific TCR clusters.

The TCR alpha and TCR beta cDNA libraries, bearing sample barcodes and UMIs, were generated by 5'RACE using constant-segment primers. Each CDR3 protein gets one entry after TCRdb re-called the 5' RACE reads with MiXCR. This sample has hundreds of thousands of distinct CDR3 sequences, with 23% found just once. Overall study results and limits: Whether day 37 second-wave clones are SARS-CoV-2-specific was not confirmed.

Sequencing input: PBMCs or a T cell subset sorted from them (not recorded which). V gene TRBV30 combines with J gene TRBJ2-7, with D possibly TRBD2 on 7 matching bases. The TCR originated in an adult woman who had mild COVID-19 (a few samples of this study predate the infection). Cell type and time point are not known. CDR3: CAWSVGGDYGEQYF. Written as DNA, the CDR3 is TGTGCCTGGAGTGTAGGGGGGGATTATGGCGAGCAGTACTTC.